This T cell receptor beta chain was captured in a study of T cell responses to AZD1222 COVID-19 vaccine. Study-wide results and caveats: Targets within unmutated variant regions were reportedly found for nearly half of spike-specific TCRs. In a largely white British group with more females than males, clonal diversity was possibly underestimated. Spike-specific TCR breadth and depth were elevated following two AZD1222 doses. With dominance at 160-218 and 743-854, vaccine-associated CD4 TCRs spanned spike.

As to this clone: Its target is unknown.

Clones were sequenced by immunoSEQ multiplex PCR, and TCRdb holds only the in-frame ones, with some missing. The top ten clones hold roughly 5.1% of a sample with under 150,000 clones, around nine tenths of them seen once. V gave up 7 bases and J gave up 7 bases; unmatched junction bases: 20. Germline-derived CDR1 and CDR2 are LGHNT and FRNRAP. The CDR3 covers 17 residues. Here the sequenced sample was peripheral blood, taken on day 0 of AZD1222 vaccination. The chain uses TRBV12-5 and TRBJ1-2, with 8 bases identical to TRBD1. This receptor was identified in an adult in good health. CDR3 DNA: TGTGCTAGTGTCTTCAGTTTTCCAGGGGGCGCGGGTCTTGGCTACACCTTC. The encoded protein is CASVFSFPGGAGLGYTF.